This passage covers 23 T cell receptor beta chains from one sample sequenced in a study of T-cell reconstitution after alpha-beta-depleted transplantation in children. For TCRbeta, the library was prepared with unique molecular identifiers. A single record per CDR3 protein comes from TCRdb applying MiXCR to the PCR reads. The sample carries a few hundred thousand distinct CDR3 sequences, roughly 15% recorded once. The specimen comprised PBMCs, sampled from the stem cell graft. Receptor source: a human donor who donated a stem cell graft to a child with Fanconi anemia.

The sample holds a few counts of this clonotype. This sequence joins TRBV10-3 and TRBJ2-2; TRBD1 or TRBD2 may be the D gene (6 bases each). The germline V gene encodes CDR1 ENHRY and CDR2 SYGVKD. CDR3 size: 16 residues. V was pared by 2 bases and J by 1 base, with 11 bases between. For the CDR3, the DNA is TGTGCCATCAGTGAGGGGGGGCCCGGGAACACCGGGGAGCTGTTTTTT. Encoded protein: CAISEGGPGNTGELFF.

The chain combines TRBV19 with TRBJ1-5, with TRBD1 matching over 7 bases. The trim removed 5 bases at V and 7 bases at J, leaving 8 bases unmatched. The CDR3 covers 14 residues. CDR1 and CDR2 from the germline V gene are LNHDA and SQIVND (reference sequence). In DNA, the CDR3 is TGTGCCAGTAGTCAAGGGGGCGCCGGGCAGCCCCAGCATTTT. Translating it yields CASSQGGAGQPQHF.

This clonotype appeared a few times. CDR3 nucleotides: TGTGCCTGGAGTGTACCGGGACCTGGGAATTCACCCCTCCACTTT. Residues: CAWSVPGPGNSPLHF. V usage is TRBV30 and J usage is TRBJ1-6, with D possibly being TRBD1 (5 bases). This CDR3 is 15 amino acids long. V lost 0 bases to trimming and J lost 7 bases, with 13 bases between them. Germline assignment: CDR1 GTSNPN and CDR2 SVGIG (reference sequence).

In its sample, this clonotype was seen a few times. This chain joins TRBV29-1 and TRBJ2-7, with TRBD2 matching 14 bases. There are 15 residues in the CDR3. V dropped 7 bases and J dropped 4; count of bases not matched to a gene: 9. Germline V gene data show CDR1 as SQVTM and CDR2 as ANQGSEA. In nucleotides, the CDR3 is TGCAGCGCGGCGGGGACTAGCGGGGGATCGTACGAGCAGTACTTC. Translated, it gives CSAAGTSGGSYEQYF.

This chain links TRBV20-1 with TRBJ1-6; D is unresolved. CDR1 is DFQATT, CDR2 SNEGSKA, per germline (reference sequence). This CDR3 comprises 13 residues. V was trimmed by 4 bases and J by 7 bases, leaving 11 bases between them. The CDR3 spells CSATSQSNSPLHF. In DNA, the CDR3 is TGCAGTGCTACTTCGCAGTCCAATTCACCCCTCCACTTT.

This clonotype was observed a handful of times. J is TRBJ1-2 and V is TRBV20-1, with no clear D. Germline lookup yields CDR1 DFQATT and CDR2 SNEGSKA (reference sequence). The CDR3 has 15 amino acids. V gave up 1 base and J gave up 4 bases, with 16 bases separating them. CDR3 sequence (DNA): TGCAGTGCTAGAGGAGGGTCAGCGGGGTCCTATGGCTACACCTTC. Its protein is CSARGGSAGSYGYTF.

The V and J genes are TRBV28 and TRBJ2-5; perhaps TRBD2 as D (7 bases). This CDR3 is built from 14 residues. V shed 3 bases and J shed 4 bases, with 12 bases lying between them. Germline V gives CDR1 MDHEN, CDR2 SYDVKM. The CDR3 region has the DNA TGTGCCAGCAGTTTTACGGGGGGCATAGAGACCCAGTACTTC. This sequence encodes CASSFTGGIETQYF.

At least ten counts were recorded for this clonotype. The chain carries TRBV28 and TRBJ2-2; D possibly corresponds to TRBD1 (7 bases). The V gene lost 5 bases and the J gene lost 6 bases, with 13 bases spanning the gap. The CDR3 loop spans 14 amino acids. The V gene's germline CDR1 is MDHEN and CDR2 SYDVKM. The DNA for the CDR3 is TGTGCCAGCAGTCCTACAGGGGAGGCCGGGGAGCTGTTTTTT. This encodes CASSPTGEAGELFF.

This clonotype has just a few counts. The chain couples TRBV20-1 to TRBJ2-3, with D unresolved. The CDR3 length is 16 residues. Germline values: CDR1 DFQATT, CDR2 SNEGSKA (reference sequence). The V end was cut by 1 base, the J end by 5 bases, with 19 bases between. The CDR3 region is CSARVLRSEFKDTQYF. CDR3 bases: TGCAGTGCTAGAGTCCTAAGGTCGGAGTTCAAAGATACGCAGTATTTT.

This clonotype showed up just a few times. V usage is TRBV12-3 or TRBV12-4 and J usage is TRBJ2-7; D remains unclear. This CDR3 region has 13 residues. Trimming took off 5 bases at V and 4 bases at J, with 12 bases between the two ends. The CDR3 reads CASSQEWKYEQYF. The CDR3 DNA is TGTGCCAGCAGTCAGGAATGGAAGTACGAGCAGTACTTC.

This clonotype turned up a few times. This CDR3 reads CASSSPKTLSYEQYF. The CDR3 DNA is TGTGCCAGCAGCTCACCTAAGACACTATCCTACGAGCAGTACTTC. The V and J genes are TRBV7-9 and TRBJ2-7; D gene unclear. V was trimmed by 4 bases and J by 1 base, leaving 14 bases between them. Looked up from germline, CDR1 is SEHNR and CDR2 is FQNEAQ (reference sequence). The CDR3 is 15 residues long. The variable domain in full, completed from reference TRBV7-9 and TRBJ2-7, reads DTGVSQNPRHKITKRGQNVTFRCDPISEHNRLYWYRQTLGQGPEFLTYFQNEAQLEKSRLLSDRFSAERPKGSFSTLEIQRTEQGDSAMYLCASSSPKTLSYEQYFGPGTRLTVT.

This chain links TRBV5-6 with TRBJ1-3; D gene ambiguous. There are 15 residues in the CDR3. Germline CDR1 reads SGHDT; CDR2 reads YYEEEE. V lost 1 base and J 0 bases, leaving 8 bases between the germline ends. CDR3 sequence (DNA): TGTGCCAGCAGCTTGTTGGGGTACTCTGGAAACACCATATATTTT. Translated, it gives CASSLLGYSGNTIYF.

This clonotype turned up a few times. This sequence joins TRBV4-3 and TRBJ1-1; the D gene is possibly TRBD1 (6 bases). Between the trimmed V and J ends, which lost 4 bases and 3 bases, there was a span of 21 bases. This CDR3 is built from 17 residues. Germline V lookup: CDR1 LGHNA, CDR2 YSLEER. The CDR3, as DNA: TGCGCCAGCAGCCTCTCGAGGTGGGGGCCCGGGGACACTGAAGCTTTCTTT. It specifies CASSLSRWGPGDTEAFF.

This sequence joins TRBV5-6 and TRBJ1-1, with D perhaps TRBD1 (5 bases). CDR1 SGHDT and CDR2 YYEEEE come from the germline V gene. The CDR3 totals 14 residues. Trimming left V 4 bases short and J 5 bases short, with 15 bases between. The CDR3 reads CASSGSYGGTEAFF. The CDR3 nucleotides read TGTGCCAGCAGCGGGTCTTACGGGGGTACTGAAGCTTTCTTT. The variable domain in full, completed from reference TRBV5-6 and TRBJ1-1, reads DAGVTQSPTHLIKTRGQQVTLRCSPKSGHDTVSWYQQALGQGPQFIFQYYEEEERQRGNFPDRFSGHQFPNYSSELNVNALLLGDSALYLCASSGSYGGTEAFFGQGTRLTVV.

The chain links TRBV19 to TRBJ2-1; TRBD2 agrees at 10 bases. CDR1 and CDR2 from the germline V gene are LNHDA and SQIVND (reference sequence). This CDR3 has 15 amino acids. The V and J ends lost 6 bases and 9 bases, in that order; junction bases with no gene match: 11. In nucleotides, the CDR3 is TGTGCCAGTAGGCAAAGCGGGGGGGCGTCGGGTGAGCAGTTCTTC. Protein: CASRQSGGASGEQFF. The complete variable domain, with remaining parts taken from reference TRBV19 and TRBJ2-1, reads DGGITQSPKYLFRKEGQNVTLSCEQNLNHDAMYWYRQDPGQGLRLIYYSQIVNDFQKGDIAEGYSVSREKKESFPLTVTSAQKNPTAFYLCASRQSGGASGEQFFGPGTRLTVL.

Here the CDR3 DNA reads TGTGCCAGCAGCGTCTCCGCCGAGTATGGCTACACCTTC. This gives the protein CASSVSAEYGYTF. The genes are TRBV9 and TRBJ1-2; D is unresolved. The CDR3 is 13 amino acids. Germline-derived CDR1 and CDR2 are SGDLS and YYNGEE. The V end lost 2 bases, the J end lost 5 bases, and 10 bases lay between the germline ends.

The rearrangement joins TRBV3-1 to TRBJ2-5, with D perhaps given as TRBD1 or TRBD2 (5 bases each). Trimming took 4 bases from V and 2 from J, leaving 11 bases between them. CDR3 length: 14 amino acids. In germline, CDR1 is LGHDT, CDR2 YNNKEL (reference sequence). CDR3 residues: CASSPGPLQETQYF. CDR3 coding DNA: TGTGCCAGCAGCCCGGGACCGCTTCAAGAGACCCAGTACTTC.

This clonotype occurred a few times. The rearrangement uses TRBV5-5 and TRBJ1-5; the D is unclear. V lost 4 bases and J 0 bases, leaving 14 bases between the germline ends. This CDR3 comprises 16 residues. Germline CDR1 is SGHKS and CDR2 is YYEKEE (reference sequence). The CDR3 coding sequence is TGTGCCAGCAGCGTATTCTCGGAAGCTAGCAATCAGCCCCAGCATTTT. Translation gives CASSVFSEASNQPQHF.

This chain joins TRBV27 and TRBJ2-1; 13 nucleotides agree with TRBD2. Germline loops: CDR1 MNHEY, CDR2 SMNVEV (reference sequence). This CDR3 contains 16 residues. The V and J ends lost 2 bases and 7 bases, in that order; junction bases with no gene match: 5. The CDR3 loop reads CASSLILAGGPNEQFF. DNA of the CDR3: TGTGCCAGCAGTTTAATACTAGCGGGGGGGCCGAATGAGCAGTTCTTC.

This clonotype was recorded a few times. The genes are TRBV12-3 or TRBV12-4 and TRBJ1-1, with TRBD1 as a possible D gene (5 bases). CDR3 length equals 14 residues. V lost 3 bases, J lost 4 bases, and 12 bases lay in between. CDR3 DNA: TGTGCCAGCAGTTTTAGCGGGACGGGCACTGAAGCTTTCTTT. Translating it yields CASSFSGTGTEAFF.

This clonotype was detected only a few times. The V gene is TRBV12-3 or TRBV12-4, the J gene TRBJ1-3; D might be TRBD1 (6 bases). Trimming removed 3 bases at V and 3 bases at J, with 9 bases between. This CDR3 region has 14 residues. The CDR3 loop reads CASSFDRIGNTIYF. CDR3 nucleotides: TGTGCCAGCAGTTTCGACAGGATTGGAAACACCATATATTTT.

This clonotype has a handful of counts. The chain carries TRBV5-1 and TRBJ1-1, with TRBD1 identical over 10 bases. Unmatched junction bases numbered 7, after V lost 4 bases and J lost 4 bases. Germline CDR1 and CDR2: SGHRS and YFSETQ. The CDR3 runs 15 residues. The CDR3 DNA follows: TGCGCCAGCAGCGCCCGGGACAGGGGTTTCACTGAAGCTTTCTTT. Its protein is CASSARDRGFTEAFF.

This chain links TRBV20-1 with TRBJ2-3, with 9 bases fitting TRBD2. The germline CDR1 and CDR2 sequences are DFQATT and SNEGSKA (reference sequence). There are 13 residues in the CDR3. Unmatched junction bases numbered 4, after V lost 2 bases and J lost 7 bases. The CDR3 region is CSARRGGANTQYF. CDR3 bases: TGCAGTGCTAGACGCGGGGGGGCAAATACGCAGTATTTT.